The following is a T cell receptor (beta chain) sequence with its context. Generated by immunoSEQ multiplex PCR, the TCRdb table keeps only in-frame clones and is missing some. The sample contains roughly 170,000 clones, around nine tenths of which appear only once. V was shortened by 3 bases and J by 4 bases, with 16 bases between the two germline ends. The CDR3 extends over 16 amino acids. Germline CDR1 reads LNHDA; CDR2 reads SQIVND (reference sequence). This entry belongs to a study of T cell responses to AZD1222 COVID-19 vaccine. The J gene is TRBJ1-5, the V gene TRBV19, with a possible D match to TRBD1 (5 bases). Source: peripheral blood, taken on day 0 of AZD1222 vaccination. The receptor was isolated from an adult in good health. For the CDR3, the DNA is TGTGCCAGTAGTATGGGTATAGGAAGGGGAAATCAGCCCCAGCATTTT. Its protein product is CASSMGIGRGNQPQHF. Variable domain in full (rest from reference TRBV19 and TRBJ1-5): DGGITQSPKYLFRKEGQNVTLSCEQNLNHDAMYWYRQDPGQGLRLIYYSQIVNDFQKGDIAEGYSVSREKKESFPLTVTSAQKNPTAFYLCASSMGIGRGNQPQHFGDGTRLSIL.